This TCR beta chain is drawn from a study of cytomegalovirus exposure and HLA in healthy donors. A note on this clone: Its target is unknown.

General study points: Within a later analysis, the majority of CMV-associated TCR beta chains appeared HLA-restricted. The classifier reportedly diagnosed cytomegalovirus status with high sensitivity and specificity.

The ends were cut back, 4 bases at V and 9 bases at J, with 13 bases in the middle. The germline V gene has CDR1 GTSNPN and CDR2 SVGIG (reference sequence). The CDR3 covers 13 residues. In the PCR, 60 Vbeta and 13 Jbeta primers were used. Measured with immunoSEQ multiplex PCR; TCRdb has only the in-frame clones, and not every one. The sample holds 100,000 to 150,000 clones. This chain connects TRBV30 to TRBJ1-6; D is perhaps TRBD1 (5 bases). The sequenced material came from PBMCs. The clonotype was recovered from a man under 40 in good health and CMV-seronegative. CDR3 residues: CAWTGGSSSPLHF. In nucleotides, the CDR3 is TGTGCCTGGACCGGGGGAAGTAGTTCACCCCTCCACTTT.